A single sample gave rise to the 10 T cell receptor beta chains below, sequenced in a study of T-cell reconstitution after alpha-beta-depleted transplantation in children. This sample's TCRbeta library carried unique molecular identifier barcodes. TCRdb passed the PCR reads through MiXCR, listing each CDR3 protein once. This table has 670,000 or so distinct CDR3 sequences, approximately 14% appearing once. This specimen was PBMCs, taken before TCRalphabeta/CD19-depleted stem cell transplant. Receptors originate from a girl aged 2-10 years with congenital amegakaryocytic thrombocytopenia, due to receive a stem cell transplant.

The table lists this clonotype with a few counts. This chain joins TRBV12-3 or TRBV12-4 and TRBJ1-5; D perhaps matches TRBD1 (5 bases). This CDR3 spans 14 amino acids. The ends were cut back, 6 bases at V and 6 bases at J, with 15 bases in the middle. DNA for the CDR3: TGTGCCAGCAGCCCTACAGGTGGGGGTCAGCCCCAGCATTTT. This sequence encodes CASSPTGGGQPQHF.

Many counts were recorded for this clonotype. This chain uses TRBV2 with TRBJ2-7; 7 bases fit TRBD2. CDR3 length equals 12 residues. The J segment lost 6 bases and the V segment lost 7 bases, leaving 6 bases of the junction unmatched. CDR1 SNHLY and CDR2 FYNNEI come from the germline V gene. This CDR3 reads CASKGTITEQYF. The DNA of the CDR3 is TGTGCCAGCAAGGGGACTATTACCGAGCAGTACTTC.

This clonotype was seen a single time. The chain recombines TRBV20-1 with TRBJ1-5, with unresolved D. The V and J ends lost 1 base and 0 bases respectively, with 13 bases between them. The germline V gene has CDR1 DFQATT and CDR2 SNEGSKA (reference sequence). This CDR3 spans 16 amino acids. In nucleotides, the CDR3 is TGCAGTGCTAGAGGTACCTTATCCCTTAGCAATCAGCCCCAGCATTTT. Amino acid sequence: CSARGTLSLSNQPQHF.

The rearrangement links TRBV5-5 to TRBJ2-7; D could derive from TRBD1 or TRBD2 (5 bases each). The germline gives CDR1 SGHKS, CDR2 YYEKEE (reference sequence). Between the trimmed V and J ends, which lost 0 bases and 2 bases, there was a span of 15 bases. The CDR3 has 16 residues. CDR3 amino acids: CASSLAGQSTPYEQYF. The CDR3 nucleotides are TGTGCCAGCAGCTTGGCGGGGCAGAGTACCCCCTACGAGCAGTACTTC.

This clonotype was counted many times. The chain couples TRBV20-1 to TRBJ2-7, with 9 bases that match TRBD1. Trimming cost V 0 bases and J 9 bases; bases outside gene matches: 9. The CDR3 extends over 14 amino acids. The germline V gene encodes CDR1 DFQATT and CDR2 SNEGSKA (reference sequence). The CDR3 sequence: CSARESGTGFRQYF. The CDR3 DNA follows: TGCAGTGCTAGAGAATCCGGGACAGGGTTCAGGCAGTACTTC.

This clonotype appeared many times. CDR3: CAISELAGGWETQYF. DNA of the CDR3: TGTGCCATCAGTGAGCTAGCGGGAGGATGGGAGACCCAGTACTTC. The chain has TRBV10-3 and TRBJ2-5, with TRBD2 identical over 11 bases. The CDR3 has 15 residues. J gave up 5 bases and V 2 bases, and 4 bases lay outside the gene matches. Germline CDR1 is ENHRY and CDR2 is SYGVKD.

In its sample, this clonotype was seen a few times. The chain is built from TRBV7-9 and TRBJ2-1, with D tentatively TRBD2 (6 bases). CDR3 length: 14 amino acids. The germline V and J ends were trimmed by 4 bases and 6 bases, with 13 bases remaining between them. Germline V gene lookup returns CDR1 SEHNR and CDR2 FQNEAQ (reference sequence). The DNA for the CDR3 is TGTGCCAGCAGCTCGGCGGGACGATTCAATGAGCAGTTCTTC. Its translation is CASSSAGRFNEQFF. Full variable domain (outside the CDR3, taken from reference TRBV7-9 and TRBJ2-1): DTGVSQNPRHKITKRGQNVTFRCDPISEHNRLYWYRQTLGQGPEFLTYFQNEAQLEKSRLLSDRFSAERPKGSFSTLEIQRTEQGDSAMYLCASSSAGRFNEQFFGPGTRLTVL.

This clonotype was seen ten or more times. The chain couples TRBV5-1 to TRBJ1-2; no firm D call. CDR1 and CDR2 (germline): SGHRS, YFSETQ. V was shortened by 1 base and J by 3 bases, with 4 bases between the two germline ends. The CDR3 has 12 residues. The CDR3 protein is CASSLWYYGYTF. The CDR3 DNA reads TGCGCCAGCAGCTTGTGGTACTATGGCTACACCTTC.

CDR3 bases: TGTGCCAGCAGTCCCGCGACTAGCGCCTCCTACGAGCAGTACTTC. This sequence encodes CASSPATSASYEQYF. The genes are TRBV7-6 and TRBJ2-7; 8 positions agree with TRBD2. Germline CDR1 reads SGHVS; CDR2 reads FNYEAQ. Trimming removed 6 bases from V and 0 bases from J; junction bases left unmatched: 7. The CDR3 extends over 15 amino acids.

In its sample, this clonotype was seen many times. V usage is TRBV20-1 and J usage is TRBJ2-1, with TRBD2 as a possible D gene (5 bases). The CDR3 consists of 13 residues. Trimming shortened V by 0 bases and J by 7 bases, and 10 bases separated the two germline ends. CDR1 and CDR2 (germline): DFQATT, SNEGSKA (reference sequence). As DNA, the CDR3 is TGCAGTGCTAGAGAATCAGCGGTGAATGAGCAGTTCTTC. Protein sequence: CSARESAVNEQFF.